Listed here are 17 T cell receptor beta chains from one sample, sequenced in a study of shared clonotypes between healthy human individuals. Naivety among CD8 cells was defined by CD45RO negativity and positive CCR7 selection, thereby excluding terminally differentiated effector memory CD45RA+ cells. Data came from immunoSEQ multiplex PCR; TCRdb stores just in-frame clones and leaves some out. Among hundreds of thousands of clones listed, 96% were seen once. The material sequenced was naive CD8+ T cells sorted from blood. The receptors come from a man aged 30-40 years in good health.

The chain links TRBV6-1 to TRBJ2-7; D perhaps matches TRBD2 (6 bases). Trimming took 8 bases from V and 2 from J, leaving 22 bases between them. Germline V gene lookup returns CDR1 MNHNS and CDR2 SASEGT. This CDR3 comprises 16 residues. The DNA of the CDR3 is TGTGCCAGCGGTGGATCGGGGGTCATAAGTGCCTACGAGCAGTACTTC. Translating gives CASGGSGVISAYEQYF.

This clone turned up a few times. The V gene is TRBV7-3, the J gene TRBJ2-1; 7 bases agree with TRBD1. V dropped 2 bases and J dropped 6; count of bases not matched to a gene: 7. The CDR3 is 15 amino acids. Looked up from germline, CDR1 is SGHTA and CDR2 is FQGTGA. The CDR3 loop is CASSLVPTGFNEQFF. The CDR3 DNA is TGTGCCAGCAGCTTAGTCCCGACAGGGTTCAATGAGCAGTTCTTC.

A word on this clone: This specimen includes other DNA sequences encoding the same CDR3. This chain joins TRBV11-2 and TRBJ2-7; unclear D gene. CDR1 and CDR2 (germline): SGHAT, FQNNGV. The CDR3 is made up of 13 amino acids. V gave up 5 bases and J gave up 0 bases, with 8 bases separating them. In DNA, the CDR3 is TGTGCCAGCAGCCCACCCAGCTCCTACGAGCAGTACTTC. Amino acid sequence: CASSPPSSYEQYF.

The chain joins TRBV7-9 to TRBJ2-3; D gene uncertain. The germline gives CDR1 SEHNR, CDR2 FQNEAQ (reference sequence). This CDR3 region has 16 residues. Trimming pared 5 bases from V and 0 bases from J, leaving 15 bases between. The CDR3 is CASSPLTPISTDTQYF. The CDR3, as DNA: TGTGCCAGCAGCCCGCTGACACCGATCAGCACAGATACGCAGTATTTT.

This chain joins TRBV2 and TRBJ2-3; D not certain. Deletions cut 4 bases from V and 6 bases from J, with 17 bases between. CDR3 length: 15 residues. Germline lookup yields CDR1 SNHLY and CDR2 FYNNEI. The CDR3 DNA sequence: TGTGCCAGCAGTGCGGACGGACCAGATAGGGATACGCAGTATTTT. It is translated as CASSADGPDRDTQYF. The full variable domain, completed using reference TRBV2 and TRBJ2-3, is EPEVTQTPSHQVTQMGQEVILRCVPISNHLYFYWYRQILGQKVEFLVSFYNNEISEKSEIFDDQFSVERPDGSNFTLKIRSTKLEDSAMYFCASSADGPDRDTQYFGPGTRLTVL.

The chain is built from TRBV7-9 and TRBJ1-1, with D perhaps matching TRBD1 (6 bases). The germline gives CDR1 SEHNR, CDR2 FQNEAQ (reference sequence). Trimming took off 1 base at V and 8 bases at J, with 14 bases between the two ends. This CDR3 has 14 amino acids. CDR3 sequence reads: CASSLGQGTNEAFF. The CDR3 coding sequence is TGTGCCAGCAGCTTAGGTCAGGGGACGAACGAAGCTTTCTTT. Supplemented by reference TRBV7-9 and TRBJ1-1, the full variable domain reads DTGVSQNPRHKITKRGQNVTFRCDPISEHNRLYWYRQTLGQGPEFLTYFQNEAQLEKSRLLSDRFSAERPKGSFSTLEIQRTEQGDSAMYLCASSLGQGTNEAFFGQGTRLTVV.

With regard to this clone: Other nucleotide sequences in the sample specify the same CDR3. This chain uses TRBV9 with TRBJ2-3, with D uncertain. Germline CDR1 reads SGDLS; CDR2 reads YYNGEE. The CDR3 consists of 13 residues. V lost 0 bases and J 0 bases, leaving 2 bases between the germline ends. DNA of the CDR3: TGTGCCAGCAGCGTAGTTAGCACAGATACGCAGTATTTT. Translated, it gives CASSVVSTDTQYF.

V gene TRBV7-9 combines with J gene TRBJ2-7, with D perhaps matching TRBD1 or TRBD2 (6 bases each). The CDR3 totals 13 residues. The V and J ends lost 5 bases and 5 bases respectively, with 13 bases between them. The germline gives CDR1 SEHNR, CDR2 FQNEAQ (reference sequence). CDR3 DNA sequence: TGTGCCAGCAGCCTTAGGGGGGACCACGAGCAGTACTTC. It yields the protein CASSLRGDHEQYF.

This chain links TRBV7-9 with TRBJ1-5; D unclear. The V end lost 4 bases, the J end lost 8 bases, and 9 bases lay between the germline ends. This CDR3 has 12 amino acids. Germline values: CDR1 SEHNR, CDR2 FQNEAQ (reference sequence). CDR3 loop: CASSSGSKPQHF. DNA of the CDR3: TGTGCCAGCAGCTCGGGATCTAAGCCCCAGCATTTT.

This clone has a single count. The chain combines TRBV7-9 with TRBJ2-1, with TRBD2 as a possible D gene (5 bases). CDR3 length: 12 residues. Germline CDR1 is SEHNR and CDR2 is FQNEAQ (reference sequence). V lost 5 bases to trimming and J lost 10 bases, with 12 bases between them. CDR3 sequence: CASSPIEREQFF. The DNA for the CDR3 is TGTGCCAGCAGCCCAATCGAGCGGGAGCAGTTCTTC. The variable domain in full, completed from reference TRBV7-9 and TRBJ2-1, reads DTGVSQNPRHKITKRGQNVTFRCDPISEHNRLYWYRQTLGQGPEFLTYFQNEAQLEKSRLLSDRFSAERPKGSFSTLEIQRTEQGDSAMYLCASSPIEREQFFGPGTRLTVL.

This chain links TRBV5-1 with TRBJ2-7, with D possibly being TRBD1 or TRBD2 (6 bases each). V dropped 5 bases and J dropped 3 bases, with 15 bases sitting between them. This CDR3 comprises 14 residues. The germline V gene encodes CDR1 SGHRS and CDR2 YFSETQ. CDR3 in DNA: TGCGCCAGCAGAGAAGGGGGAGGCGACTACGAGCAGTACTTC. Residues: CASREGGGDYEQYF.

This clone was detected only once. The CDR3 loop reads CASSLTPGHEVGTDTQYF. Written as DNA, the CDR3 is TGTGCCAGCAGTTTGACCCCGGGACACGAGGTGGGCACAGATACGCAGTATTTT. This chain joins TRBV27 and TRBJ2-3, with D tentatively TRBD1 (6 bases). Per germline, CDR1 MNHEY and CDR2 SMNVEV (reference sequence). The V end lost 3 bases, the J end lost 1 base, and 20 bases lay between the germline ends. The CDR3 has 18 amino acids.

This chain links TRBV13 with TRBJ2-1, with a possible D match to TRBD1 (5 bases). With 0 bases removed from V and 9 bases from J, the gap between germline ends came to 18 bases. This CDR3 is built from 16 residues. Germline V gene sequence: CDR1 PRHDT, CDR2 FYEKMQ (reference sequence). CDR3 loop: CASSLGRQGLPLEQFF. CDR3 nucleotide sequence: TGTGCCAGCAGCTTAGGCCGGCAGGGCCTCCCTCTTGAGCAGTTCTTC.

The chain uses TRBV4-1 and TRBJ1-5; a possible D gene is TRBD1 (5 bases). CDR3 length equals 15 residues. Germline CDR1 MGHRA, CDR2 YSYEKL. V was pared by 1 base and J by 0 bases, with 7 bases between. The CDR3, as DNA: TGCGCCAGCAGCCAAGGGACACCTAGCAATCAGCCCCAGCATTTT. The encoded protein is CASSQGTPSNQPQHF.

CDR3 sequence (DNA): TGTGCCAGCAGCTTGCTGCGGAGCTCCTACGAGCAGTACTTC. Amino acid sequence: CASSLLRSSYEQYF. V usage is TRBV5-6 and J usage is TRBJ2-7; no clear D. Trimming cost V 1 base and J 0 bases, with 8 bases left between them. The germline V gene encodes CDR1 SGHDT and CDR2 YYEEEE. CDR3 length: 14 residues.

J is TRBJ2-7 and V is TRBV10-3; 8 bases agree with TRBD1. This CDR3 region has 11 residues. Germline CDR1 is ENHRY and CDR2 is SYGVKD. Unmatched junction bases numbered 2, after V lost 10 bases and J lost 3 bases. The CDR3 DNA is TGTGCCACCGGGACAGGCTACGAGCAGTACTTC. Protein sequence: CATGTGYEQYF.

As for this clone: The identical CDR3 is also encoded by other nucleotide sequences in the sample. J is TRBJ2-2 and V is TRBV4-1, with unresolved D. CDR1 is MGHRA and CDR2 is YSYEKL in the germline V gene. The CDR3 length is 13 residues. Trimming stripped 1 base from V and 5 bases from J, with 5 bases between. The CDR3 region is CASSQALTGELFF. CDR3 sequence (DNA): TGCGCCAGCAGCCAAGCATTAACCGGGGAGCTGTTTTTT.